This TCR beta chain was found in a study of shared clonotypes between healthy human individuals. Replicate PCRs run on sorted subsets employed about 220 ng DNA, around 27,000 T cell genomes. The table came from immunoSEQ multiplex PCR; TCRdb's copy has only in-frame clones and leaves some out. The data contain about 2 million clones, approximately 95% of them singletons. General study points: Generation of non-shared clonotypes was less probable than generation of clonotypes shared by all four donors.

Note on this clone: Its antigen is still unknown. Other nucleotide sequences from this sample produce the same CDR3.

V lost 2 bases, J lost 8 bases, and 6 bases stayed unmatched. Germline CDR1 is SGHRS and CDR2 is YFSETQ. This CDR3 region has 13 residues. This receptor was taken from a man younger than 35 in good health. The chain employs TRBV5-1 and TRBJ1-2; 7 bases are a match to TRBD1. Sequenced: naive CD4+ T cells sorted from blood. Sample subset: CD45RA+ positively selected. CDR3 bases: TGCGCCAGCAGCTTAGACAGGGAACGGGGCTACACCTTC. It encodes CASSLDRERGYTF. Full variable domain (outside the CDR3, taken from reference TRBV5-1 and TRBJ1-2): KAGVTQTPRYLIKTRGQQVTLSCSPISGHRSVSWYQQTPGQGLQFLFEYFSETQRNKGNFPGRFSGRQFSNSRSEMNVSTLELGDSALYLCASSLDRERGYTFGSGTRLTVV.